This T cell receptor (beta chain) emerged from a study of Ad26.COV2.S vaccination and SARS-CoV-2 variants. V lost 0 bases, J lost 8 bases, and 7 bases stayed unmatched. This CDR3 is 15 amino acids long. Germline lookup yields CDR1 GTSNPN and CDR2 SVGIG (reference sequence). Specified treatment: around 19 received Ad26.COV2.S at low or high dose, single or two shots; 5 received placebo; per-sample allocation not given. Sample collection was performed on day 63 after the first vaccine or placebo injection. A Boston donor was an adult aged 18-55 years. Sequencing was performed with immunoSEQ multiplex PCR; in TCRdb, only in-frame clones are kept and a portion is missing. The table includes approximately 360,000 clones, about four fifths detected once. In regard to this clone: Its antigen is as yet unknown.

Overall study results and limits: While placebo recipients had lower spike-specific TCR breadth, vaccine recipients had more. Quantification of TCR breadth and depth may have yielded underestimates of total T cell responses.

The starting material was peripheral blood, obtained in a trial of Ad26.COV2.S vaccine versus placebo. The gene calls are TRBV30 and TRBJ2-1; 10 nucleotides line up with TRBD2. The receptor's source is a person between 18 and 65 years old who received the Ad26.COV2.S COVID-19 vaccine or a placebo. The CDR3 loop is CAWSVETSGLDEQFF. DNA of the CDR3: TGTGCCTGGAGTGTAGAGACTAGCGGGTTGGATGAGCAGTTCTTC.